Following are 7 T cell receptor beta chains from one sample sequenced in a study of T cell repertoires in ileal Crohn's disease. Using immunoSEQ multiplex PCR, the repertoire was profiled, and TCRdb retains in-frame clones only, with some absent. The table includes about 14,000 clones, 70% to 85% detected once. Sequenced: ileal tissue. These receptors all come from an adult with Crohn's disease.

The chain combines TRBV20-1 with TRBJ2-1; D is unclear. Germline loops: CDR1 DFQATT, CDR2 SNEGSKA (reference sequence). The CDR3 loop spans 11 amino acids. V was cut by 2 bases and J by 5 bases, with 4 bases left in between. CDR3 DNA sequence: TGCAGTGCTAGACAGAACAATGAGCAGTTCTTC. Translating gives CSARQNNEQFF.

The rearrangement links TRBV28 to TRBJ1-2; a possible D gene is TRBD1 (5 bases). Germline CDR1 is MDHEN and CDR2 is SYDVKM. V was cut by 1 base and J by 2 bases, with 14 bases left in between. The CDR3 is 16 amino acids. CDR3 DNA: TGTGCCAGCAGTTTATTCCCATATACAGGCAACTATGGCTACACCTTC. It is translated as CASSLFPYTGNYGYTF.

The chain combines TRBV11-2 with TRBJ1-1; 8 bases map to TRBD1. The CDR3 loop spans 13 amino acids. Germline values: CDR1 SGHAT, CDR2 FQNNGV. J gave up 9 bases and V 1 base, and 4 bases lay outside the gene matches. As DNA, the CDR3 is TGTGCCAGCAGCTTAGGCGGACAGGGTAAAGCTTTCTTT. It is translated as CASSLGGQGKAFF.

This sequence joins TRBV9 and TRBJ2-1; possible D gene TRBD1, 6 bases. In germline, CDR1 is SGDLS, CDR2 YYNGEE. The CDR3 loop spans 17 amino acids. The V end was cut by 3 bases, the J end by 4 bases, with 20 bases between. The CDR3 DNA follows: TGTGCCAGCAGCGCATACGACAGGTCCATTGTTTACAATGAGCAGTTCTTC. Protein sequence: CASSAYDRSIVYNEQFF.

The rearrangement uses TRBV27 and TRBJ2-7, with 7 bases identical to TRBD1. This CDR3 has 14 residues. Germline loops: CDR1 MNHEY, CDR2 SMNVEV (reference sequence). J gave up 5 bases and V 6 bases, and 10 bases lay outside the gene matches. CDR3 residues: CASRSNRGKNEQYF. DNA of the CDR3: TGTGCCAGCAGGTCGAACAGGGGTAAGAACGAGCAGTACTTC.

V usage is TRBV12-5 and J usage is TRBJ1-5; D is uncertain. This CDR3 is 11 amino acids long. Germline CDR1 is LGHNT and CDR2 is FRNRAP. Trimming cost V 3 bases and J 5 bases, with 2 bases left between them. The CDR3 loop reads CASGFYQPQHF. The CDR3 DNA follows: TGTGCTAGTGGTTTCTATCAGCCCCAGCATTTT.

V is TRBV7-9 and J is TRBJ1-6; TRBD1 might be the D (5 bases). The CDR3 is made up of 15 amino acids. In germline, CDR1 is SEHNR, CDR2 FQNEAQ (reference sequence). V was pared by 4 bases and J by 10 bases, with 17 bases between. The CDR3 reads CASSSSGGGGSPLHF. In DNA, the CDR3 is TGTGCCAGCAGCTCCAGTGGGGGAGGAGGATCACCCCTCCACTTT.